This T cell receptor beta chain was obtained from a study of cytomegalovirus exposure and HLA in healthy donors. Regarding the study as a whole: Both high specificity and high sensitivity reportedly marked the classifier's diagnosis of cytomegalovirus status.

Concerning this clone: Its antigen is still unknown.

The length of the CDR3 is 14 residues. Germline V CDR1 and CDR2: SQVTM, ANQGSEA. PCR primers comprised 60 Vbeta and 13 Jbeta primers. Using immunoSEQ multiplex PCR, the repertoire was profiled, and TCRdb retains in-frame clones only, with some absent. Its table lists 150,000 to 200,000 clones. The chain carries TRBV29-1 and TRBJ2-5; TRBD2 agrees at 9 bases. The J call is uncertain, as TRBJ2-7 better fits the DNA end. The source material was PBMCs. This receptor was taken from a woman between 18 and 29 years old in good health and CMV-seropositive. The CDR3 sequence: CSVDRGREYYEQYF. In nucleotides, the CDR3 is TGCAGCGTTGATCGCGGGAGGGAGTACTACGAGCAGTACTTC.